These 17 T cell receptor beta chains share one sample of origin, sequenced in a study of blood T cell repertoires in COVID-19. TCRdb keeps only in-frame clones here, not all; method: immunoSEQ multiplex PCR. The sample gives about 370,000 clones, around 89% of which show up once; roughly 1% is in the top ten. Sequenced input: PBMCs or T cells enriched from blood (not recorded which). These receptors came from a man aged 18 to 35 who had recovered from COVID-19.

This sequence joins TRBV15 and TRBJ2-1, with 10 nucleotides matching TRBD2. CDR3 length: 15 residues. V gave up 5 bases and J gave up 3 bases; unmatched junction bases: 4. Looked up from germline, CDR1 is LNHNV and CDR2 is YYDKDF (reference sequence). The CDR3 reads CATSGGTSDYNEQFF. CDR3 bases: TGTGCCACCAGCGGCGGGACTAGCGACTACAATGAGCAGTTCTTC.

The chain joins TRBV28 to TRBJ1-4, with unresolved D. CDR1 and CDR2 from the germline V gene are MDHEN and SYDVKM. The CDR3 spans 14 residues. Trimming took 2 bases from V and 8 from J, leaving 12 bases between them. CDR3 nucleotide sequence: TGTGCCAGCAGTTTAATTGACGGGGTCGAAAAACTGTTTTTT. It translates to CASSLIDGVEKLFF. Together with reference TRBV28 and TRBJ1-4, the CDR3 gives the full variable domain: DVKVTQSSRYLVKRTGEKVFLECVQDMDHENMFWYRQDPGLGLRLIYFSYDVKMKEKGDIPEGYSVSREKKERFSLILESASTNQTSMYLCASSLIDGVEKLFFGSGTQLSVL.

In this sample, this clone turned up a few times. In DNA, the CDR3 is TGCGCCAGCAGCCAAGTCCTCCCGAGGGTACAGGGATGGGGTTCACCCCTCCACTTT. Residues: CASSQVLPRVQGWGSPLHF. The chain links TRBV4-3 to TRBJ1-6, with D possibly TRBD1 on 6 matching bases. The germline CDR1 and CDR2 sequences are LGHNA and YSLEER. The CDR3 is made up of 19 amino acids. Trimming left V 1 base short and J 9 bases short, with 25 bases between.

This chain connects TRBV23-1 to TRBJ1-5; maybe TRBD1 (6 bases). TRBV23-1 is placed among ORFs of uncertain function. The V end was cut by 8 bases, the J end by 3 bases, with 11 bases between. The CDR3 contains 13 residues. Here the CDR3 DNA reads TGCGCCAGCCGGGGACAAAACAATCAGCCCCAGCATTTT. Translated: CASRGQNNQPQHF.

The chain carries TRBV5-1 and TRBJ1-4; unclear D gene. This CDR3 is built from 16 residues. Germline loops: CDR1 SGHRS, CDR2 YFSETQ. Trimming left V 4 bases short and J 5 bases short, with 18 bases between. The CDR3, as DNA: TGCGCCAGCAGCCTGTTAGGGAGTGATGGCAATGAAAAACTGTTTTTT. This encodes CASSLLGSDGNEKLFF. Full variable domain (outside the CDR3, taken from reference TRBV5-1 and TRBJ1-4): KAGVTQTPRYLIKTRGQQVTLSCSPISGHRSVSWYQQTPGQGLQFLFEYFSETQRNKGNFPGRFSGRQFSNSRSEMNVSTLELGDSALYLCASSLLGSDGNEKLFFGSGTQLSVL.

The gene calls are TRBV27 and TRBJ2-7; D is possibly TRBD1 or TRBD2 (6 bases each). From germline, CDR1 is MNHEY and CDR2 SMNVEV (reference sequence). The germline V and J ends were trimmed by 10 bases and 1 base, with 17 bases remaining between them. This CDR3 has 14 residues. CDR3: CATRGGQISYEQYF. CDR3 bases: TGTGCCACCAGGGGAGGACAAATATCCTACGAGCAGTACTTC.

As to this clone: Relative to the germline gene, one junction end is altered; a read error may explain this. The rearrangement joins TRBV30 to TRBJ1-1; D is unresolved. Germline V lookup: CDR1 GTSNPN, CDR2 SVGIG (reference sequence). The CDR3 totals 11 residues. In DNA form, the CDR3 reads TGTGCCTGGAGTCCGTCATTGGCCATGGAGTTT. Translating gives CAWSPSLAMEF.

The chain is built from TRBV3-1 (or the pseudogene TRBV3-2) and TRBJ1-5; D possibly corresponds to TRBD1 (6 bases). The CDR3 is 17 residues long. Between the trimmed V and J ends, which lost 1 base and 4 bases, there was a span of 17 bases. Germline V gene sequence: CDR1 LGHDT, CDR2 YNNKEL (reference sequence). This chain's CDR3 is CASSQGAGTSANQPQHF. CDR3 sequence (DNA): TGTGCCAGCAGCCAAGGGGCAGGGACATCAGCAAATCAGCCCCAGCATTTT.

The CDR3 here is CASRSGQTLLYSNQPQHF. The CDR3 DNA reads as TGCGCCAGCAGGTCGGGACAGACACTACTATATAGCAATCAGCCCCAGCATTTT. This chain connects TRBV5-1 to TRBJ1-5; 7 bases are shared with TRBD1. J was trimmed by 0 bases and V by 5 bases; bases with no gene match: 14. Germline V CDR1 and CDR2: SGHRS, YFSETQ. CDR3 length: 18 amino acids. Drawing the rest from reference TRBV5-1 and TRBJ1-5, the complete variable domain is KAGVTQTPRYLIKTRGQQVTLSCSPISGHRSVSWYQQTPGQGLQFLFEYFSETQRNKGNFPGRFSGRQFSNSRSEMNVSTLELGDSALYLCASRSGQTLLYSNQPQHFGDGTRLSIL.

The chain links TRBV27 to TRBJ2-7; D perhaps matches TRBD2 (5 bases). This CDR3 is 12 amino acids long. V was shortened by 5 bases and J by 4 bases, with 9 bases between the two germline ends. The germline gives CDR1 MNHEY, CDR2 SMNVEV (reference sequence). CDR3 amino acids: CASSPLGYEQYF. CDR3 bases: TGTGCCAGCAGTCCACTAGGATACGAGCAGTACTTC.

The rearrangement links TRBV18 to TRBJ1-3, with D possibly matching TRBD1 (5 bases). Germline CDR1 KGHSH, CDR2 LQKENI. The V end lost 4 bases, the J end lost 0 bases, and 13 bases lay between the germline ends. This CDR3 has 16 amino acids. CDR3 sequence (DNA): TGTGCCAGCTCACAGGACATTCCCAACTCTGGAAACACCATATATTTT. Translation: CASSQDIPNSGNTIYF. The full variable domain, with the rest looked up from reference TRBV18 and TRBJ1-3, is NAGVMQNPRHLVRRRGQEARLRCSPMKGHSHVYWYRQLPEEGLKFMVYLQKENIIDESGMPKERFSAEFPKEGPSILRIQQVVRGDSAAYFCASSQDIPNSGNTIYFGEGSWLTVV.

The chain links TRBV12-5 to TRBJ2-3; TRBD2 is a possible D gene (6 bases). The germline V gene encodes CDR1 LGHNT and CDR2 FRNRAP. This CDR3 spans 13 amino acids. In DNA, the CDR3 is TGTGCCATCCGGGAGCCTAGCACAGATACGCAGTATTTT. This encodes CAIREPSTDTQYF.

This sequence joins TRBV19 and TRBJ2-5, with D tentatively TRBD2 (6 bases). The length of the CDR3 is 13 residues. The V and J ends lost 5 bases and 4 bases respectively, with 11 bases between them. CDR1 is LNHDA and CDR2 is SQIVND in the germline V gene (reference sequence). CDR3 residues: CASSELGGETQYF. The CDR3 DNA reads TGTGCCAGTAGTGAGTTGGGGGGAGAGACCCAGTACTTC.

The chain uses TRBV12-3 or TRBV12-4 and TRBJ1-5; D uncertain. Trimming left V 3 bases short and J 5 bases short, with 8 bases between. The CDR3 totals 13 residues. The CDR3 bases are TGTGCCAGCAGTTTGCGGGTGGATCAGCCCCAGCATTTT. Its protein is CASSLRVDQPQHF.

The rearrangement uses TRBV27 and TRBJ2-7; perhaps TRBD2 as D (5 bases). Germline assignment: CDR1 MNHEY and CDR2 SMNVEV (reference sequence). The CDR3 covers 16 residues. Trimming removed 2 bases at V and 6 bases at J, with 20 bases between. Written as DNA, the CDR3 is TGTGCCAGCAGTTTAGCGGGTGGGCGGGTTCCAGTCGAGCAGTACTTC. Translated: CASSLAGGRVPVEQYF.

This clone has just one count. This chain joins TRBV24-1 and TRBJ2-3, with 11 bases that match TRBD2. Unmatched junction bases numbered 14, after V lost 7 bases and J lost 6 bases. CDR1 and CDR2 (germline): KGHDR, SFDVKD. There are 17 residues in the CDR3. The DNA for the CDR3 is TGTGCCACCAGGCCACCGACGATAGCGGGGGGGCTCGATACGCAGTATTTT. It yields the protein CATRPPTIAGGLDTQYF.

Remarks on this clone: One end of the junction varies from germline; a read error may be responsible. Other DNA sequences in this sample translate to the same CDR3. V gene TRBV3-1 (or the pseudogene TRBV3-2) combines with J gene TRBJ1-2; 10 nucleotides match TRBD1. The CDR3 sequence is 15 residues long. Germline V gene sequence: CDR1 LGHDT, CDR2 YNNKEL (reference sequence). The CDR3 DNA follows: TGTGCCAGCAGCCGGACCCGACAGGGGGCAGATGGTTACACCTTC. This translates into CASSRTRQGADGYTF.